This T cell receptor (beta chain) emerged from a study of T cell clonality in common variable immunodeficiency. Some clones are missing from TCRdb's copy, which holds only in-frame ones; the method was immunoSEQ multiplex PCR. This sample has approximately 57,000 clones, each found more than once. The CDR3 contains 16 residues. CDR1 and CDR2 from the germline V gene are LNHDA and SQIVND (reference sequence). V lost 4 bases and J 5 bases, leaving 18 bases between the germline ends. Blood samples were heparinized, about 5 to 9 ml per donor. Study findings and constraints: CVID subjects shared fewer TCRbeta clones than healthy controls did. CVID patient heterogeneity limited repertoire-clinical complication correlations.

This clone was seen at least ten times. Its cognate antigen is unknown. The read ends 3 residues early relative to the CDR3; the germline J gene fills the gap. The same CDR3 also results from other DNA sequences found in this sample. The TCR originated in a person aged 18-69 years in good health. Specimen: peripheral blood mononuclear cells. The J gene is TRBJ2-1, the V gene TRBV19; perhaps TRBD2 as D (6 bases). CDR3: CASSKGTPYINNEQFF. CDR3 bases read: TGTGCCAGTAGTAAAGGGACTCCCTATATCAACAATGAG.